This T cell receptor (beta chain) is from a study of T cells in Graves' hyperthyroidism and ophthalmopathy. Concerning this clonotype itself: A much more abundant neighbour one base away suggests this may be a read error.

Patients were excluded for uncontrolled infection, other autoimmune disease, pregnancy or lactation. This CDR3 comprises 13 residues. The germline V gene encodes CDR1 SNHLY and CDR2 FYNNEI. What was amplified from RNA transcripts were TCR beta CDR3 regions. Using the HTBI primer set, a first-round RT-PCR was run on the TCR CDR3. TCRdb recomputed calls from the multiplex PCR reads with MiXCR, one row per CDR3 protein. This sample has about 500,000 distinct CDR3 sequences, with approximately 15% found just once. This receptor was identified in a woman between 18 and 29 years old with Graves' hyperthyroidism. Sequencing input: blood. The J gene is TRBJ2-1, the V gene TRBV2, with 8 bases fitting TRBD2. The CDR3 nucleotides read TGTGACAGCGGGAGTGGCGTTGAGGATGAGCAGTTCTTC. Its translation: CDSGSGVEDEQFF.